This T cell receptor (beta chain) appears in the sequencing data of a study of beta chain features in type 1 diabetes. The wider study: Over all samples combined, 107,917,701 sorted cells were examined.

Points from the study as a whole: Using cDNA template may skew counts toward highly expressing activated cells.

Expressed TCRB transcripts were sequenced after all isolated RNA was converted to cDNA. Profiled with immunoSEQ multiplex PCR; TCRdb holds only in-frame clones, not every one. Of about 620,000 clones in the sample, around a sixth were seen once. CDR3 length: 14 amino acids. CDR1 and CDR2 from the germline V gene are LNHDA and SQIVND (reference sequence). Trimming at V came to 7 bases and at J to 1 base, leaving 2 bases not matched to a gene. Based on CD45RO/CCR7/CD25/CD127/CD95/CD27, CD4+ regulatory, stem cell-like memory, naive and central memory cells were sorted. This clone was observed a handful of times. Its antigen is unknown.

Material: naive CD4+ T cells from blood. The receptor comes from a man younger than 35 in good health. The chain has TRBV19 and TRBJ2-3, with 10 bases fitting TRBD2. The CDR3 nucleotides are TGTGCCAGTACTAGCGGGAGAGGCACAGATACGCAGTATTTT. Translating gives CASTSGRGTDTQYF.